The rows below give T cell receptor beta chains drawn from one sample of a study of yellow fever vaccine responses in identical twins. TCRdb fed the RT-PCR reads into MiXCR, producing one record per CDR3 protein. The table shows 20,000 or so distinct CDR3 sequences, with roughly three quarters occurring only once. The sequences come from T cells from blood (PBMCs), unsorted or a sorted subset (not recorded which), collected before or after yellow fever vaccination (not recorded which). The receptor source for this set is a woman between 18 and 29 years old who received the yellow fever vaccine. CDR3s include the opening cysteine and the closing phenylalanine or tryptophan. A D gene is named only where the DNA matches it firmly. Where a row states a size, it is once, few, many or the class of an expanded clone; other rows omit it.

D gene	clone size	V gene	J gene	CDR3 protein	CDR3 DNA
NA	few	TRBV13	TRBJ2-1	CASSTGVGEQFF	TGTGCCAGCAGCACCGGCGTCGGTGAGCAGTTCTTC
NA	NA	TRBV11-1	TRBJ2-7	CASTRNYEQYF	TGTGCCAGCACCCGGAACTACGAGCAGTACTTC
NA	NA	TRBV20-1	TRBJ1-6	CSARGKMEVSPLHF	TGCAGTGCTAGAGGGAAGATGGAAGTTTCACCCCTCCACTTT
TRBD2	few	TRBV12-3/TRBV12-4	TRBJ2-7	CASSMGLEIYEQYF	TGTGCCAGCAGTATGGGACTAGAGATCTACGAGCAGTACTTC
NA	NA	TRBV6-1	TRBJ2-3	CASRLAFSTDTQYF	TGTGCCAGCAGGCTAGCGTTTAGCACAGATACGCAGTATTTT
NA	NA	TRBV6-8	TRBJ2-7	CASSYGVAVSNHYEQYF	TGTGCCAGCAGTTACGGCGTAGCGGTCTCAAACCACTACGAGCAGTACTTC
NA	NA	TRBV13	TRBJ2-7	CASSYGEEQYF	TGTGCCAGCAGCTATGGGGAGGAGCAGTACTTC
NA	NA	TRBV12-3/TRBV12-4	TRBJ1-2	CASSYGYGYTF	TGTGCCAGCAGTTACGGGTATGGCTACACCTTC
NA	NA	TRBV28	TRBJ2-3	CASSWERASTDTQYF	TGTGCCAGCAGTTGGGAAAGGGCTAGCACAGATACGCAGTATTTT
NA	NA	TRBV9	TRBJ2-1	CASSVVSLPAYNEQFF	TGTGCCAGCAGCGTGGTGTCGCTACCAGCCTACAATGAGCAGTTCTTC
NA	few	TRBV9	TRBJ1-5	CATFRDHQPQHF	TGTGCCACCTTCAGGGACCATCAGCCCCAGCATTTT
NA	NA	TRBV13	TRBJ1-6	CASSRIGAANSPLHF	TGTGCCAGCAGCCGGATTGGGGCGGCTAATTCACCCCTCCACTTT
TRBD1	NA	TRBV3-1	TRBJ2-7	CASSQDYGQGYYEQYF	TGTGCCAGCAGCCAAGACTATGGACAGGGATACTACGAGCAGTACTTC
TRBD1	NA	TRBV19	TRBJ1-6	CASSTADRANSPLHF	TGTGCCAGTAGTACCGCGGACAGGGCTAATTCACCCCTCCACTTT
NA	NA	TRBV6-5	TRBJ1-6	CASSYSMPANSPLHF	TGTGCCAGCAGTTACTCGATGCCAGCCAATTCACCCCTCCACTTT
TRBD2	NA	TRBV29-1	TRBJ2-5	CSVDAGGKETQYF	TGCAGCGTTGATGCGGGGGGCAAGGAGACCCAGTACTTC
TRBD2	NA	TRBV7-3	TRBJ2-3	CASSLYLAGGTDTQYF	TGTGCCAGCAGTTTATACCTAGCGGGAGGCACAGATACGCAGTATTTT
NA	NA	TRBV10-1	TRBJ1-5	CASSERAGQPQHF	TGCGCCAGCAGTGAGAGGGCTGGTCAGCCCCAGCATTTT
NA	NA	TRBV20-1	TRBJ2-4	CSAKVSGKNIQYF	TGCAGTGCTAAAGTTAGCGGTAAAAACATTCAGTACTTC
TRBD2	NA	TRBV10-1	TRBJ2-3	CASSGGLAGGPPSTDTQYF	TGCGCCAGCAGTGGGGGACTAGCGGGAGGGCCCCCTAGCACAGATACGCAGTATTTT
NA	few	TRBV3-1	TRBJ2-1	CASSEIYNEQFF	TGTGCCAGCAGCGAGATCTACAATGAGCAGTTCTTC
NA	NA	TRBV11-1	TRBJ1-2	CASSLGGTVNYGYTF	TGTGCCAGCAGCTTAGGAGGGACGGTGAACTATGGCTACACCTTC
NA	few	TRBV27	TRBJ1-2	CASSLSALPFYGYTF	TGTGCCAGCAGTTTATCGGCTCTCCCTTTCTATGGCTACACCTTC
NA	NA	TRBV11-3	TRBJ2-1	CASSLGGTRDLVF	TGTGCCAGCAGCTTAGGTGGGACTCGGGATTTGGTCTTC
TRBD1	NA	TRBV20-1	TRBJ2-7	CSARSPGQGTYEQYF	TGCAGTGCTAGAAGTCCGGGACAGGGCACCTACGAGCAGTACTTC
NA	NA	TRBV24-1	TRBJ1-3	CATSDTNGNTIYF	TGTGCCACCAGTGATACAAATGGAAACACCATATATTTT
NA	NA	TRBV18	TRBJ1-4	CASSPVQQATNEKLFF	TGTGCCAGCTCACCAGTGCAGCAAGCAACTAATGAAAAACTGTTTTTT
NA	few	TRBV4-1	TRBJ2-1	CASSQEPDSSYNEQFF	TGCGCCAGCAGCCAAGAACCCGACAGCTCCTACAATGAGCAGTTCTTC
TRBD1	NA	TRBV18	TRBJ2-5	CASSPSNFGGQGQETQYF	TGTGCCAGCTCACCTTCCAATTTCGGGGGACAGGGTCAAGAGACCCAGTACTTC
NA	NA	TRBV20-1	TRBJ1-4	CSARSGTTTNEKLFF	TGCAGTGCTCGGTCAGGAACTACAACTAATGAAAAACTGTTTTTT
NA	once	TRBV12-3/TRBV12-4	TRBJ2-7	CASSFYDLSGRDSYEQYF	TGTGCCAGCAGTTTTTATGACCTTTCTGGCAGGGACTCCTACGAGCAGTACTTC
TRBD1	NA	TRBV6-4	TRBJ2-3	CASSDGTGSTDTQYF	TGTGCCAGCAGTGACGGGACAGGTAGCACAGATACGCAGTATTTT
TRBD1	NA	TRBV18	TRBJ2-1	CASSLPTGLVSYNEQFF	TGTGCCAGCTCACTCCCGACAGGGCTCGTCTCCTACAATGAGCAGTTCTTC
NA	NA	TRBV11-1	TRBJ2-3	CASSFRTSQNHTDTQYF	TGTGCCAGCAGCTTCCGGACAAGTCAGAACCACACAGATACGCAGTATTTT
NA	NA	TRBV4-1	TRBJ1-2	CASSQDITVLYYGYTF	TGCGCCAGCAGCCAAGATATCACAGTGTTATACTATGGCTACACCTTC